This T cell receptor (beta chain) was documented in a study of molecular identifiers for immune sequencing clone quantification (dated by TCRdb to 2017 to 2018). Background for the entire study: For a replicate experiment, RNA from approximately 20,000 or 100,000 naive CD8 T cells was divided into five aliquots, and four of the five aliquots were sequenced. The study was a methods study using CD8 T cells to benchmark molecular-identifier clustering-based TCR repertoire sequencing (MIDCIRS) and TCR RNA copy counting. The investigation overall reported the following: Without barcode sub-clustering, chimeric consensus sequences inflated TCR diversity; chimeras reached as high as 47%. Naive libraries contained spiked-in Jurkat TCR RNA (roughly ten copies' worth), which is not part of the donor repertoire. Identical TCR molecules sharing a barcode could cause highly expanded clone sizes to be underestimated. Modeling indicated approximately 3.2 TCR RNA copies recovered per cell, compared with 7.5 to 10 by digital PCR, which implies a capture efficiency of approximately 30%. In CMV-specific effector cells, over 97% of molecules were held by clones above 20 RNA copies, whereas under 1% of molecules were held by such clones in naive cells. Spiked-in Jurkat TCR RNA equal to a single cell's worth was reported to be detectable even within one million naive CD8 T cells.

Libraries of naive CD8 T cells were built from approximately 20,000 to 1,000,000 sorted cells, with 10%, 30% or 50% of the purified RNA used. On a BD FACSAria II, naive CD8 T cells were FACS-sorted as CD8+CD4-CCR7+CD45RA+ and collected into RLT Plus buffer. Detection sensitivity was tested by spiking Jurkat RNA equal to fewer than twelve TCR copies' worth into samples containing 20,000-1,000,000 naive CD8 T cells. CD8 T cells were enriched using RosetteSep CD8+ T Cell Enrichment Cocktail and Ficoll-Paque, and the enriched cells then underwent ACK red cell lysis. Library prep was done by PCR. Sequencing used an Illumina HiSeq 4000. Preparation of bulk TCR libraries followed a previously described approach, with the TCR primers listed in Table S5. Purification of total RNA was performed with the Qiagen AllPrep DNA/RNA kit. Reads from multiple sequencing runs of the same library were pooled before analysis. In the authors' own workflow: Only reads with exact TCR constant sequence were kept, trimmed to 150 nt, and grouped by their 12-nt molecular barcodes. Within each barcode group, reads were sub-clustered at a 15% Levenshtein threshold, and quality-weighted consensus sequences were built per RNA molecule. Non-functional sequences were excluded, and lower-count sequences lying one edit away from another sequence were also excluded. On the basis of fitting two negative binomial distributions, barcode sub-clusters with fewer than 20% of the maximum read count were discarded. TCRdb ran its own pipeline on the public reads, namely fastp trimming at Q25 and MiXCR clone calling, and kept in-frame beta chains. Records with the same CDR3 protein are collapsed into one entry carrying the most frequent genes and DNA. TCRdb's processing, not the authors' own work, is the source of the V and J calls. The sample table lists about 320,000 distinct CDR3 sequences, over 20% of them with a count of one. Of the sample, approximately 0.8% falls within the top ten clones.

This clonotype appeared a few times. What this receptor recognizes is not known. Base qualities are not recorded, but no much larger clone differs from it by a single base. For this chain, trimming is 5 bases at the V end and 2 bases at the J end, and the number of junction bases without a gene match is 8. The germline V gene (reference sequence) provides CDR1 PRHDT and CDR2 FYEKMQ. The CDR3 covers 15 residues, taking in both the cysteine and the phenylalanine. CDR3 DNA is the only sequence kept; it has 45 bases, read in frame from the first base. The source is a human donor in good health. Some libraries in this study had Jurkat cell RNA spiked in. The rearranged chain carries TRBV13 and TRBJ2-5, and TRBD2 matches 7 of the central bases. Sequenced material: naive CD8+ T cells from blood, with Jurkat cell RNA spiked in. This specimen's cell subset or site label, per the study, means: FACS-sorted CD8+CD4-CCR7+CD45RA+ naive T cells. Read as DNA, the sequence is TGTGCCAGCAGCCCTAGCGGCTTCCTACAAGAGACCCAGTACTTC. Translation gives CASSPSGFLQETQYF.